This T cell receptor beta chain was recorded in a study of cytomegalovirus exposure and HLA in healthy donors. The PCR was carried out with 60 Vbeta primers and 13 Jbeta primers. Profiled with immunoSEQ multiplex PCR; TCRdb holds only in-frame clones, not every one. Of approximately 190,000 clones listed, around 75% are singletons. Regarding donors, all were healthy bone marrow donors. This TCR was recovered from a man in his forties or fifties in good health and CMV-seropositive. Source material: PBMCs.

DNA of the CDR3: TGTGCCATCAGTGATGATACAGGGCCGGTAGGGGAAAAACTGTTTTTT. Translating it yields CAISDDTGPVGEKLFF. The rearrangement uses TRBV10-3 and TRBJ1-4, with D maybe TRBD1 (6 bases). CDR1 and CDR2 from the germline V gene are ENHRY and SYGVKD. This CDR3 is 16 amino acids long. The V end was cut by 3 bases, the J end by 8 bases, with 19 bases between.